This T cell receptor beta chain derives from a study of Graves' ophthalmopathy and Graves' hyperthyroidism. The junction had 5 bases not matched to a gene; V was cut back by 6 bases and J by 2 bases. The CDR3 covers 15 residues. The germline V gene has CDR1 MNHEY and CDR2 SMNVEV (reference sequence). For repertoire sequencing, the TCR beta CDR3 regions were amplified from RNA transcripts. HTBI primers were employed in first-round RT-PCR, then a second-round multiplex PCR followed. TCRdb re-derived calls from the multiplex PCR reads in MiXCR, one entry per CDR3 protein. The data show about 400,000 distinct CDR3 sequences, around 21% seen once. General study findings and limits: Among expanded thyroid clonotypes above 0.001 frequency, most also occurred in blood.

This clonotype has a count of ten or more. No antigen is known for it. The sequence was collected from a young woman with stable Graves' hyperthyroidism. Sequencing input: peripheral blood. The rearrangement uses TRBV27 and TRBJ2-7, with 12 bases identical to TRBD2. Written as DNA, the CDR3 is TGTGCCAGCAGCTTGACTAGCGGGGGACCCTACGAGCAGTACTTC. Protein sequence: CASSLTSGGPYEQYF.